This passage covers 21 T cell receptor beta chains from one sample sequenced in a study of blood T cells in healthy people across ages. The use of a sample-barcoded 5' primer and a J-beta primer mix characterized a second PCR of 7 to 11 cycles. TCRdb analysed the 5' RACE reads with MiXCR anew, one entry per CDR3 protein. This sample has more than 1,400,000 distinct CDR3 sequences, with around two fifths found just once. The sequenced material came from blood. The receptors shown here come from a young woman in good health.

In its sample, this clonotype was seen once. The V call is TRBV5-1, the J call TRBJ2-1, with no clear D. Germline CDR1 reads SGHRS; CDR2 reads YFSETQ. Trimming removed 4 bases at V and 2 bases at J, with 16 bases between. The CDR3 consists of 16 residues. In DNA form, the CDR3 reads TGCGCCAGCAGCGAACTCCGGAACTTGGCCTACAATGAGCAGTTCTTC. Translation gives CASSELRNLAYNEQFF.

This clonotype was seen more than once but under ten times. The CDR3 sequence is CASSVPGTDEQFF. CDR3 coding DNA: TGTGCCAGCAGCGTACCAGGGACAGATGAGCAGTTCTTC. The rearrangement joins TRBV9 to TRBJ2-1, with 7 bases identical to TRBD1. Losses at the gene ends were 1 base for V and 8 bases for J; bases not matched to a gene: 3. The CDR3 consists of 13 residues. Per germline, CDR1 SGDLS and CDR2 YYNGEE. Filled out from reference TRBV9 and TRBJ2-1, the complete variable domain reads DSGVTQTPKHLITATGQRVTLRCSPRSGDLSVYWYQQSLDQGLQFLIQYYNGEERAKGNILERFSAQQFPDLHSELNLSSLELGDSALYFCASSVPGTDEQFFGPGTRLTVL.

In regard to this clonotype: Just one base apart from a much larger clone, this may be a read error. The CDR3 is CSAEDPGMDEQFF. In DNA, the CDR3 is TGCAGCGCTGAAGATCCGGGGATGGATGAGCAGTTCTTC. The rearrangement uses TRBV29-1 and TRBJ2-1; D perhaps matches TRBD2 (5 bases). There are 13 residues in the CDR3. Germline V lookup: CDR1 SQVTM, CDR2 ANQGSEA.

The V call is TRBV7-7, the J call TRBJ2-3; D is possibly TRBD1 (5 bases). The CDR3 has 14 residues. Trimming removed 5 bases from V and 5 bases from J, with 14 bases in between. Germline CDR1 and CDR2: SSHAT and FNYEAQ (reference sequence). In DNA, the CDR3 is TGTGCCAGCAGCCCCCAGGGTGCCGGAGATACGCAGTATTTT. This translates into CASSPQGAGDTQYF. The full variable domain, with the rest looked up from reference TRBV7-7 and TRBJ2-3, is GAGVSQSPRYKVTKRGQDVTLRCDPISSHATLYWYQQALGQGPEFLTYFNYEAQPDKSGLPSDRFSAERPEGSISTLTIQRTEQRDSAMYRCASSPQGAGDTQYFGPGTRLTVL.

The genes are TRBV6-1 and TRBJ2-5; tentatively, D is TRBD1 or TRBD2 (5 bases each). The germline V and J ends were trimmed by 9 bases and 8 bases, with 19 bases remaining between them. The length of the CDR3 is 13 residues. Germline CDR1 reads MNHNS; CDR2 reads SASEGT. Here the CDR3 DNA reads TGTGCCAGTCCGAACTGGGGGTTACAAACCCAGTACTTC. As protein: CASPNWGLQTQYF.

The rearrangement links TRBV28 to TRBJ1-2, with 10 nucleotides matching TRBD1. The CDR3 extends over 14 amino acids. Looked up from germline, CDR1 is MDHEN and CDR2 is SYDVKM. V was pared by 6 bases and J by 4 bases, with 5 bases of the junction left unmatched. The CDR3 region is CASSWTGGSYGYTF. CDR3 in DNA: TGTGCCAGCAGCTGGACAGGGGGTAGCTATGGCTACACCTTC.

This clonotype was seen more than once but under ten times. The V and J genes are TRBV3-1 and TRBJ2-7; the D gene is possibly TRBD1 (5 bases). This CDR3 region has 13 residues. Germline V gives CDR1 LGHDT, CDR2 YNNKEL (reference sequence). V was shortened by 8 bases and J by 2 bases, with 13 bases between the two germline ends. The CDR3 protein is CASHGANTYEQYF. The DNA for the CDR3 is TGTGCCAGCCATGGGGCAAACACCTACGAGCAGTACTTC.

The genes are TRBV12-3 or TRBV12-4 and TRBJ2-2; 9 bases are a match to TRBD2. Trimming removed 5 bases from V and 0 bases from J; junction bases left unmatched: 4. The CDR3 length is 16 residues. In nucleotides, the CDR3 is TGTGCCAGCAGTAATAGCGGGAGAGCGAACACCGGGGAGCTGTTTTTT. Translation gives CASSNSGRANTGELFF.

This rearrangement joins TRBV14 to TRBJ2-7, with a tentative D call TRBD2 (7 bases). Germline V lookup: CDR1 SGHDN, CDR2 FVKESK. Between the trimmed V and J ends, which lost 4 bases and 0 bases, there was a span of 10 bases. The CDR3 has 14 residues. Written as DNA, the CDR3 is TGTGCCAGCAGCCGGGCGGGGGCCTCCTACGAGCAGTACTTC. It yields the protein CASSRAGASYEQYF. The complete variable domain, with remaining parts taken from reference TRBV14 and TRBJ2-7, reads EAGVTQFPSHSVIEKGQTVTLRCDPISGHDNLYWYRRVMGKEIKFLLHFVKESKQDESGMPNNRFLAERTGGTYSTLKVQPAELEDSGVYFCASSRAGASYEQYFGPGTRLTVT.

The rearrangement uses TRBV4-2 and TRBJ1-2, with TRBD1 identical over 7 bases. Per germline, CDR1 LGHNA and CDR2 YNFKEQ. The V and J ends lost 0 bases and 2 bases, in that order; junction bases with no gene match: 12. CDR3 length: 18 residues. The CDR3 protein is CASSQDAPRTGVNYGYTF. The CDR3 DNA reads TGTGCCAGCAGCCAAGATGCCCCCCGAACAGGGGTAAACTATGGCTACACCTTC.

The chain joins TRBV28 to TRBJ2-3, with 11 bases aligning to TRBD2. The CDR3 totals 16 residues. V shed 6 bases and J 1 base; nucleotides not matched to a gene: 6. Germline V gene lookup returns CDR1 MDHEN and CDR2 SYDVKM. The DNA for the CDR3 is TGTGCCAGCAGGCCTACTAGCGGGAGCGGCACAGATACGCAGTATTTT. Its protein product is CASRPTSGSGTDTQYF.

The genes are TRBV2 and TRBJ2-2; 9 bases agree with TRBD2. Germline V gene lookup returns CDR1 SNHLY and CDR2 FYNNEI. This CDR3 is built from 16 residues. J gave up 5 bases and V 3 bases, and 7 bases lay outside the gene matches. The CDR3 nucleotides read TGTGCCAGCAGTGAGCCCAGCGGGGGGACGACCGGGGAGCTGTTTTTT. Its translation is CASSEPSGGTTGELFF. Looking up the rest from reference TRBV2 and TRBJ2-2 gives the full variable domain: EPEVTQTPSHQVTQMGQEVILRCVPISNHLYFYWYRQILGQKVEFLVSFYNNEISEKSEIFDDQFSVERPDGSNFTLKIRSTKLEDSAMYFCASSEPSGGTTGELFFGEGSRLTVL.

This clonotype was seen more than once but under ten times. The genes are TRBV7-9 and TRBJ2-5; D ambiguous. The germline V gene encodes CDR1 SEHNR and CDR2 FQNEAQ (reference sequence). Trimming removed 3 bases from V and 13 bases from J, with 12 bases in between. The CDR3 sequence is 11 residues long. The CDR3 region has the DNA TGTGCCAGCAGCTTTGGGCGCGAGTGGTACTTC. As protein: CASSFGREWYF.

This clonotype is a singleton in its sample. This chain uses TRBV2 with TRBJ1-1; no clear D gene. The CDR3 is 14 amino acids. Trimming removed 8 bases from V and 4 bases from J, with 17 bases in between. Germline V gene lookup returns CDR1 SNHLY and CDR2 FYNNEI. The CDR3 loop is CASGTSGWGTEAFF. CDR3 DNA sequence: TGTGCCAGCGGAACTAGTGGGTGGGGCACTGAAGCTTTCTTT.

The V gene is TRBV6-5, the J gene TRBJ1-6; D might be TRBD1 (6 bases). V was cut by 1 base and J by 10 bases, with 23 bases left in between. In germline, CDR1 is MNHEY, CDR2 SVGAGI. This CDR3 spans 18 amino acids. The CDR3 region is CASSYLSGQPHVGSPLHF. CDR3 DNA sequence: TGTGCCAGCAGTTACTTATCGGGACAACCTCACGTAGGATCACCCCTCCACTTT.

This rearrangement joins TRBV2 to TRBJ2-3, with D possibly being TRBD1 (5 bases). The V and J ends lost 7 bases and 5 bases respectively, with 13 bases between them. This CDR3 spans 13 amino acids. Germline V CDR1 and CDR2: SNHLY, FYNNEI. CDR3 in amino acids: CASIRGTGDTQYF. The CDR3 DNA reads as TGTGCCAGCATAAGGGGCACGGGAGATACGCAGTATTTT.

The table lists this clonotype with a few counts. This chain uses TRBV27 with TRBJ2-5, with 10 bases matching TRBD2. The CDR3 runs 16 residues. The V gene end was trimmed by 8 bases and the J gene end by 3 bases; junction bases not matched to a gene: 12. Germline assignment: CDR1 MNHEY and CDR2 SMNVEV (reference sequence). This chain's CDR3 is CASARSSGGAKETQYF. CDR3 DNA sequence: TGTGCCAGCGCCCGTTCGAGCGGGGGGGCGAAAGAGACCCAGTACTTC.

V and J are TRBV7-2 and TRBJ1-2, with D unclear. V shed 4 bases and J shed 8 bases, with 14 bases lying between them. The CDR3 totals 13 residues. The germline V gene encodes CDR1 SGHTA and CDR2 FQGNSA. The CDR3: CASSSEAATGYTF. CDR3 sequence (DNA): TGTGCCAGCAGCTCCGAAGCGGCGACGGGCTACACCTTC.

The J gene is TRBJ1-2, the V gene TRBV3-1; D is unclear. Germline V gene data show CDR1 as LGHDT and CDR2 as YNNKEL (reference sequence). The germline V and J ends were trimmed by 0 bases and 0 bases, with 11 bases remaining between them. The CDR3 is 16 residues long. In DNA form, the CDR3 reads TGTGCCAGCAGCCAAGAACCGCTCAGACCTAACTATGGCTACACCTTC. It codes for CASSQEPLRPNYGYTF.

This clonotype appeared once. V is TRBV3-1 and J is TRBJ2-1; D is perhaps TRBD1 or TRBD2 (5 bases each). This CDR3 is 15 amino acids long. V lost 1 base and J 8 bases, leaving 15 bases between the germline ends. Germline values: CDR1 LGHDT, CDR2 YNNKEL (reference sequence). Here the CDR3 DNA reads TGTGCCAGCAGCCAAGTATTAGGGGACGTCCATGAGCAGTTCTTC. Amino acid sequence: CASSQVLGDVHEQFF.

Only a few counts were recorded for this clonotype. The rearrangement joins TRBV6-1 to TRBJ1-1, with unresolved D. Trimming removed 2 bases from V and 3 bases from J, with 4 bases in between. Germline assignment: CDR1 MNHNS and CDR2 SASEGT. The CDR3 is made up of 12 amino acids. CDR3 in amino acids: CASSERYTEAFF. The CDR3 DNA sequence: TGTGCCAGCAGTGAACGGTACACTGAAGCTTTCTTT.